This T cell receptor beta chain emerged from a study of early stage breast cancer tumors. Findings and limits, study-wide: Tumors had about 2.3-fold higher T cell density than normal breast.

This clone was counted only a few times. Its antigen is as yet unknown. The table came from immunoSEQ multiplex PCR; TCRdb's copy has only in-frame clones and leaves some out. This sample has about 51,000 clones, with around 78% found just once. V lost 6 bases and J 1 base, leaving 9 bases between the germline ends. Germline lookup yields CDR1 MNHEY and CDR2 SVGAGI. CDR3 length: 13 residues. The chain joins TRBV6-5 to TRBJ2-5; D may be TRBD2 (6 bases). This receptor was obtained from a person aged 35-49 years with breast cancer. Specimen: blood. In DNA form, the CDR3 reads TGTGCCAGCAGCCTAGCGATCCAAGAGACCCAGTACTTC. Amino acids: CASSLAIQETQYF.